This TCR beta chain was observed in a study of T cell responses to AZD1222 COVID-19 vaccine. General study results and limits: At study baseline, merely five or six AZD1222 recipients were seropositive. There were mostly white British donors and more females than males, and clonal diversity was possibly underestimated. Scientists sampled the repertoires only once the peak T cell response had passed.

Comments on this clone: No antigen is known for it.

The data were produced by immunoSEQ multiplex PCR, yet TCRdb's version contains in-frame clones alone and is incomplete. Of about 92,000 clones in the sample, 85% to 90% were seen once. V was trimmed by 3 bases and J by 5 bases, leaving 14 bases between them. Germline loops: CDR1 SGDLS, CDR2 YYNGEE. This CDR3 is 14 amino acids long. The TCR originated in an adult in good health. The chain uses TRBV9 and TRBJ2-5; either TRBD1 or TRBD2 may fit D (5 bases each). The sequencing used peripheral blood, collected on day 0 of AZD1222 vaccination. The CDR3 reads CASSEGPTSETQYF. CDR3 bases: TGTGCCAGCAGCGAGGGACCGACAAGTGAGACCCAGTACTTC.